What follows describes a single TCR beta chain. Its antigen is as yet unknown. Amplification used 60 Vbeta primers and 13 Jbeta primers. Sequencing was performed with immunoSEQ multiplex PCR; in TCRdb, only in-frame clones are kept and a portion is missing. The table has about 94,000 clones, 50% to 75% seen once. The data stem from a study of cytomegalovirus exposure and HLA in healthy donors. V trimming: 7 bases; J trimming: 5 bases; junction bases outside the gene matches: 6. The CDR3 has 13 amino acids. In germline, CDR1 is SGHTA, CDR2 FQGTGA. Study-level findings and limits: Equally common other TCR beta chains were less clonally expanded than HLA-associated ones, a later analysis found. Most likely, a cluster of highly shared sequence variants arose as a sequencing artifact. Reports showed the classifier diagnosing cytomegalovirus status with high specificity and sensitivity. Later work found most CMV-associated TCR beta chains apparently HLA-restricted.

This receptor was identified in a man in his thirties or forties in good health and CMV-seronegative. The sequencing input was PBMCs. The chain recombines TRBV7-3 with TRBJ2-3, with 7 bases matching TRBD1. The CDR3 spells CASNRGDGDTQYF. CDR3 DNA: TGTGCCAGCAACAGGGGAGATGGAGATACGCAGTATTTT.